Given below is one TCR beta chain in context. The data originate from a study of blood T cell repertoires in COVID-19. The overall study: The United States, Italy and Spain were the sources of the acute and convalescent COVID-19 samples. T cells, B-cell-depleted T cells, or PBMCs supplied cDNA or gDNA.

Germline CDR1 reads SEHNR; CDR2 reads FQNEAQ (reference sequence). CDR3 length equals 15 residues. V lost 1 base and J lost 3, with 12 bases in between. Original processing methods: Quantification of nucleated cells was approximated via reference gene primer amplification. This table comes from immunoSEQ multiplex PCR, and its TCRdb copy is limited to in-frame clones, with some not included. V and J calls plus clone size are reproduced from that table; the DNA served to infer D and trimming. The profile shows under 200,000 clones, roughly 75% of them singletons. What was sequenced was peripheral blood. V gene TRBV7-9 combines with J gene TRBJ1-1, with a weak D call TRBD1 (5 bases). This clonotype was sampled from a man between 70 and 80 years old with active or convalescent COVID-19. The CDR3 spells CASSLGSGVDTEAFF. The DNA of the CDR3 is TGTGCCAGCAGCTTAGGATCGGGGGTCGACACTGAAGCTTTCTTT.